The T cell receptor (beta chain) under discussion was sequenced for a study of shared clonotypes between healthy human individuals. Study observations and caveats: Naive subsets, compared against memory subsets, generally had larger estimated richness values.

The CDR3 contains 13 residues. Germline CDR1 reads SGHKS; CDR2 reads YYEKEE (reference sequence). Trimming shortened V by 0 bases and J by 6 bases, and 7 bases separated the two germline ends. Only in-frame clones appear in the TCRdb table, and some are missing; sequencing was by immunoSEQ multiplex PCR. The table records under 2.5 million clones, just under 95% of them present only once. As for this clone: The antigen is undetermined.

Sequenced sample: naive CD4+ T cells from PBMCs. Subset indicated: CD45RA+ positively selected. The receptor was isolated from a man between 18 and 35 years old in good health. Some clones in this sample may be carry-over from other donors' samples. V and J are TRBV5-5 and TRBJ1-5; D ambiguous. The CDR3 region is CASSLGLGQPQHF. For the CDR3, the DNA is TGTGCCAGCAGCTTGGGTTTAGGTCAGCCCCAGCATTTT.